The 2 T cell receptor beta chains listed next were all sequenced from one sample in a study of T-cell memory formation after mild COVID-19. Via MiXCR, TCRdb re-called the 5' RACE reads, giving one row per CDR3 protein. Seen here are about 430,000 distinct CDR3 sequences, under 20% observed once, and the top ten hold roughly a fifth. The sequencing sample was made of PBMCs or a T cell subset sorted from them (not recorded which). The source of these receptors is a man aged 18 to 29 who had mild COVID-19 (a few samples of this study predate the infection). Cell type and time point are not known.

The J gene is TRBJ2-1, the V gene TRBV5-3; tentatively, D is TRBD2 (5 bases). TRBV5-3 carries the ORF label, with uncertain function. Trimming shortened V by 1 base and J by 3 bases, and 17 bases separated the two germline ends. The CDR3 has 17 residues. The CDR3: CARSLSGGGYDYNEQFF. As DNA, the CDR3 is TGTGCCAGAAGCTTGTCTGGTGGCGGGTATGACTACAATGAGCAGTTCTTC.

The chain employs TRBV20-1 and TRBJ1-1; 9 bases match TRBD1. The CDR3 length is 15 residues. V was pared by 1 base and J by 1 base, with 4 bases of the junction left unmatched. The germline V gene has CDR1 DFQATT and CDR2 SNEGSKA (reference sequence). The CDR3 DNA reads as TGCAGTGCTAGAGGACCGGGACAGGGGAACACTGAAGCTTTCTTT. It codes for CSARGPGQGNTEAFF.